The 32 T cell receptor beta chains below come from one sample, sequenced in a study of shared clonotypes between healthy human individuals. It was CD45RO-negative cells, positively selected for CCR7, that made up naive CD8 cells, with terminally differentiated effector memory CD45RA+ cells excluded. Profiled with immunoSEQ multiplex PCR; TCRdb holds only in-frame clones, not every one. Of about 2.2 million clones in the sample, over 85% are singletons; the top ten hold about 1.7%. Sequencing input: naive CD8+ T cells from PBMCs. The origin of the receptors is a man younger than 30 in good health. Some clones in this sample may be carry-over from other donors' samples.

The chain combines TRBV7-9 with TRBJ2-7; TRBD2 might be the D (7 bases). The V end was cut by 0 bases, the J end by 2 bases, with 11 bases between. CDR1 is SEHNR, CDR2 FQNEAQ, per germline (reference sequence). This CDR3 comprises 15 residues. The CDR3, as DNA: TGTGCCAGCAGCTTAGCGGGGGGGCCAACCTACGAGCAGTACTTC. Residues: CASSLAGGPTYEQYF.

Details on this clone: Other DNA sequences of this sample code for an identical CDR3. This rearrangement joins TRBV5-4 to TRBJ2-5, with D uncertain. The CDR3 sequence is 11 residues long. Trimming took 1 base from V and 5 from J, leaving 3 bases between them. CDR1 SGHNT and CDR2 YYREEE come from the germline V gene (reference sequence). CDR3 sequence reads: CASSLRETQYF. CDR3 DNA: TGTGCCAGCAGCTTGCGTGAGACCCAGTACTTC. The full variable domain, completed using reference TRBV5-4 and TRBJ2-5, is ETGVTQSPTHLIKTRGQQVTLRCSSQSGHNTVSWYQQALGQGPQFIFQYYREEENGRGNFPPRFSGLQFPNYSSELNVNALELDDSALYLCASSLRETQYFGPGTRLLVL.

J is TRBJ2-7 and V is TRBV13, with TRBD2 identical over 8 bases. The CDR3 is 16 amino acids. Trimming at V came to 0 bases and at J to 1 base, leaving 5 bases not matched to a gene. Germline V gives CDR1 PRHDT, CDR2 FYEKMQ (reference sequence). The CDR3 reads CASSLGWASGSYEQYF. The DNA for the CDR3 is TGTGCCAGCAGCTTAGGCTGGGCTAGCGGGTCCTACGAGCAGTACTTC.

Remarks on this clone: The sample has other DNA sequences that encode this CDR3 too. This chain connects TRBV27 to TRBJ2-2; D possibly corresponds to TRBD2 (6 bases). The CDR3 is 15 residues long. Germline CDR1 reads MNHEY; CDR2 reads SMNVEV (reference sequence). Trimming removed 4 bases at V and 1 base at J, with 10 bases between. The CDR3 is CASSSGGMNTGELFF. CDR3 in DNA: TGTGCCAGCAGTTCGGGCGGGATGAACACCGGGGAGCTGTTTTTT.

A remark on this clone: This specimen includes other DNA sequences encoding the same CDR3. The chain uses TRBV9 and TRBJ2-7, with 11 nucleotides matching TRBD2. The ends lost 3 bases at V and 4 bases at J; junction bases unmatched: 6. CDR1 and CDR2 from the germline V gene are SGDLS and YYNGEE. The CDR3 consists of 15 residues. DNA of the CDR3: TGTGCCAGCAGCGCGGGTAGCGGGAGGGTGTACGAGCAGTACTTC. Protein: CASSAGSGRVYEQYF. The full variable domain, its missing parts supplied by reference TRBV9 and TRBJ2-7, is DSGVTQTPKHLITATGQRVTLRCSPRSGDLSVYWYQQSLDQGLQFLIQYYNGEERAKGNILERFSAQQFPDLHSELNLSSLELGDSALYFCASSAGSGRVYEQYFGPGTRLTVT.

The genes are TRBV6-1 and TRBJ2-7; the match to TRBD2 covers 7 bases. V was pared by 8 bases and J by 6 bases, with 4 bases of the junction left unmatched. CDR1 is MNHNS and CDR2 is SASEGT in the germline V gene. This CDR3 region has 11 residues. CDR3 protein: CASGTKIEQYF. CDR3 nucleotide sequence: TGTGCCAGCGGGACTAAGATCGAGCAGTACTTC.

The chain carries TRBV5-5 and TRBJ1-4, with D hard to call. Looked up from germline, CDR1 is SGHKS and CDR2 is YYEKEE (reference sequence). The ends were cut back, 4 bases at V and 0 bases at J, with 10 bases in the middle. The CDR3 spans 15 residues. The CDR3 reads CASSQWRATNEKLFF. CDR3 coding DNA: TGTGCCAGCAGCCAATGGAGGGCAACTAATGAAAAACTGTTTTTT.

The CDR3 region has the DNA TGTGCCAGCAGCGCCCGACTAGCGGGAGGGCCGTACGAGCAGTACTTC. It specifies CASSARLAGGPYEQYF. This sequence joins TRBV11-2 and TRBJ2-7; the match to TRBD2 covers 14 bases. There are 16 residues in the CDR3. With V trimmed by 5 bases and J by 4 bases, 7 bases remained unmatched. The V gene's germline CDR1 is SGHAT and CDR2 FQNNGV.

The CDR3 spells CASKGYYRSTDTQYF. The DNA of the CDR3 is TGCGCCAGCAAAGGATACTACAGAAGCACAGATACGCAGTATTTT. The chain recombines TRBV5-1 with TRBJ2-3; D gene uncertain. The CDR3 has 15 amino acids. V shed 6 bases and J shed 0 bases, with 14 bases lying between them. CDR1 is SGHRS, CDR2 YFSETQ, per germline. Combining the CDR3 with reference TRBV5-1 and TRBJ2-3 gives the whole variable domain KAGVTQTPRYLIKTRGQQVTLSCSPISGHRSVSWYQQTPGQGLQFLFEYFSETQRNKGNFPGRFSGRQFSNSRSEMNVSTLELGDSALYLCASKGYYRSTDTQYFGPGTRLTVL.

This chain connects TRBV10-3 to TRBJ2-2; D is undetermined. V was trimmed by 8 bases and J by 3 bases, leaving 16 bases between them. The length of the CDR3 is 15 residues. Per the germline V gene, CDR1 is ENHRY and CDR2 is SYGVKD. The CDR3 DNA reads TGTGCCATCCGACCAGCCGGGCCTTACACCGGGGAGCTGTTTTTT. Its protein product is CAIRPAGPYTGELFF.

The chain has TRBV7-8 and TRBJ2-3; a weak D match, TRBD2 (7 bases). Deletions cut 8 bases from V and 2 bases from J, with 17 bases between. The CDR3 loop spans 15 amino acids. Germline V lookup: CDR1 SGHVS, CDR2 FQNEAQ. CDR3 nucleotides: TGTGCCAGCGGACTAGTGGCAGGGGACACAGATACGCAGTATTTT. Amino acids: CASGLVAGDTDTQYF.

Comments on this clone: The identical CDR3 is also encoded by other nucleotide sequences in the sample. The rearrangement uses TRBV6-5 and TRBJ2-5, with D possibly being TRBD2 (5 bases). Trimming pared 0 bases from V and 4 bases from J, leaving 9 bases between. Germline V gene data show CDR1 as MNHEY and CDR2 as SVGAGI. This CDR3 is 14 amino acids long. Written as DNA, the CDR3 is TGTGCCAGCAGTTACTCGGCAGGAGGAGAGACCCAGTACTTC. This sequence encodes CASSYSAGGETQYF.

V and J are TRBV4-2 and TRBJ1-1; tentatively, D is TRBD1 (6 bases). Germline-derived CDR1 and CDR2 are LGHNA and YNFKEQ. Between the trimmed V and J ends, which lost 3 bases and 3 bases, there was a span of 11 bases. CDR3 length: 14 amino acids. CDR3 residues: CASSHGGADTEAFF. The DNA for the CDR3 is TGTGCCAGCAGCCATGGGGGCGCGGACACTGAAGCTTTCTTT.

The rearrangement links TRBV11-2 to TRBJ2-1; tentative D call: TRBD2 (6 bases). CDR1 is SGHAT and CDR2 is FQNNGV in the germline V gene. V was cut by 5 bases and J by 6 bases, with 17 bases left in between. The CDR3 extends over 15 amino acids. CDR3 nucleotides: TGTGCCAGCAGCCCCCGGGCAGGGAGGTCCAATGAGCAGTTCTTC. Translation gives CASSPRAGRSNEQFF.

CDR3 protein: CASSQQIGDQETQYF. Here the CDR3 DNA reads TGCGCCAGCAGCCAACAAATCGGGGACCAAGAGACCCAGTACTTC. This sequence joins TRBV4-1 and TRBJ2-5, with a possible D match to TRBD2 (5 bases). Germline-derived CDR1 and CDR2 are MGHRA and YSYEKL. The CDR3 extends over 15 amino acids. V was pared by 2 bases and J by 0 bases, with 10 bases between.

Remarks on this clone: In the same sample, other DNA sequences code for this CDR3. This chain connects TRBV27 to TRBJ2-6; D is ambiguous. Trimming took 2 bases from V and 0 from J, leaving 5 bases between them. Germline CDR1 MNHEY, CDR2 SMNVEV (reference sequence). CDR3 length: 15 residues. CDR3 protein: CASSLGSSGANVLTF. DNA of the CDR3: TGTGCCAGCAGTTTAGGCAGCTCTGGGGCCAACGTCCTGACTTTC. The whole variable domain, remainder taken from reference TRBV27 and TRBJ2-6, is EAQVTQNPRYLITVTGKKLTVTCSQNMNHEYMSWYRQDPGLGLRQIYYSMNVEVTDKGDVPEGYKVSRKEKRNFPLILESPSPNQTSLYFCASSLGSSGANVLTFGAGSRLTVL.

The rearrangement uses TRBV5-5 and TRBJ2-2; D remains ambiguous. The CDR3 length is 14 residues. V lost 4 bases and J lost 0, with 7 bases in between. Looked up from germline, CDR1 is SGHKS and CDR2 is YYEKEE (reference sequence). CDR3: CASSGSANTGELFF. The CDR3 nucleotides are TGTGCCAGCAGCGGATCCGCGAACACCGGGGAGCTGTTTTTT. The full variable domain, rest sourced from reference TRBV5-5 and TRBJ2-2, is DAGVTQSPTHLIKTRGQQVTLRCSPISGHKSVSWYQQVLGQGPQFIFQYYEKEERGRGNFPDRFSARQFPNYSSELNVNALLLGDSALYLCASSGSANTGELFFGEGSRLTVL.

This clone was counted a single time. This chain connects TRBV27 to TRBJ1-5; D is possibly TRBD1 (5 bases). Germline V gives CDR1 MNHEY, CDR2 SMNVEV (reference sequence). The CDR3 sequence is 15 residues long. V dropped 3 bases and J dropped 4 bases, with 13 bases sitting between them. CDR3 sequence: CASSFSGGLNQPQHF. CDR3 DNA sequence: TGTGCCAGCAGTTTTTCTGGGGGTTTGAATCAGCCCCAGCATTTT.

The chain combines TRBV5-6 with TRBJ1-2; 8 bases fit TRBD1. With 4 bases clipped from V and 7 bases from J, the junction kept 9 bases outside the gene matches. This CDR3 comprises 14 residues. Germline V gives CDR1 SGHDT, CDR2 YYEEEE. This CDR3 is CASSRGTGYVGYTF. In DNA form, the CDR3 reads TGTGCCAGCAGCCGCGGGACAGGCTACGTTGGCTACACCTTC.

The CDR3 loop reads CASSEPGLNTGELFF. The CDR3 region has the DNA TGCGCCAGCAGTGAGCCGGGACTAAACACCGGGGAGCTGTTTTTT. The chain is built from TRBV10-2 and TRBJ2-2, with 7 positions matching TRBD2. Germline CDR1 reads WSHSY; CDR2 reads SAAADI. This CDR3 is built from 15 residues. The V gene end was trimmed by 2 bases and the J gene end by 2 bases; junction bases not matched to a gene: 2.

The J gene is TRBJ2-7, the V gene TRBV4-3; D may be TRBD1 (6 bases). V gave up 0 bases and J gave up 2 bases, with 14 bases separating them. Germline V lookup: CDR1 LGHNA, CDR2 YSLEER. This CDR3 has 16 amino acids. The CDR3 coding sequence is TGCGCCAGCAGCCAAGATGCCACAGGGACAACCTACGAGCAGTACTTC. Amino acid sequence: CASSQDATGTTYEQYF.

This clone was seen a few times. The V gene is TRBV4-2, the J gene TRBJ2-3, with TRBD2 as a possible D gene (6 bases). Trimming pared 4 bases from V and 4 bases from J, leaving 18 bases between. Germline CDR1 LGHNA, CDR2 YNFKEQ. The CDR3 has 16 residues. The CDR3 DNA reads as TGTGCCAGCAGCCGCCAAGTCGCGGGATCCCCAGATACGCAGTATTTT. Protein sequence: CASSRQVAGSPDTQYF.

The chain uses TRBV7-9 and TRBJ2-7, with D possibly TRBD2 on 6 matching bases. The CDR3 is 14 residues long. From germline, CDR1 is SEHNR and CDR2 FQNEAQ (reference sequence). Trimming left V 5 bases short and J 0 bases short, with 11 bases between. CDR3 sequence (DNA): TGTGCCAGCAGCAATGCGGGGAACTCCTACGAGCAGTACTTC. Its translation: CASSNAGNSYEQYF.

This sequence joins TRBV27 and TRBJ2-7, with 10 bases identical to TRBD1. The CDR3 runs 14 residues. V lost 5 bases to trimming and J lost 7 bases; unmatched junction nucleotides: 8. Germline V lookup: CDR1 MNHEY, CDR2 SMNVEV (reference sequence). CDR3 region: CASSTPKDRGEQYF. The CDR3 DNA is TGTGCCAGCAGTACACCTAAGGACAGGGGGGAGCAGTACTTC.

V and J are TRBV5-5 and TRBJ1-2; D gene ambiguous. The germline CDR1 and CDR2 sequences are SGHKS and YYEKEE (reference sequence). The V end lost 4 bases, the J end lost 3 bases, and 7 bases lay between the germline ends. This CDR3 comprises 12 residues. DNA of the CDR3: TGTGCCAGCAGCACGGGTTACTATGGCTACACCTTC. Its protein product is CASSTGYYGYTF.

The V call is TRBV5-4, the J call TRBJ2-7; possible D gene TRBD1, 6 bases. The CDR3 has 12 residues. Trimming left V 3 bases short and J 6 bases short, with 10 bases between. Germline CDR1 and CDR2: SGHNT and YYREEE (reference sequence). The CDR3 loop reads CASSWGRGEQYF. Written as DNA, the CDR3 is TGTGCCAGCAGCTGGGGCAGGGGCGAGCAGTACTTC.

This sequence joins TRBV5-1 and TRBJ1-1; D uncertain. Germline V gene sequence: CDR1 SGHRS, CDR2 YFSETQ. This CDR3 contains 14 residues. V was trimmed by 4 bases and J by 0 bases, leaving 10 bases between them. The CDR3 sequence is CASSARTVNTEAFF. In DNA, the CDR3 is TGCGCCAGCAGCGCACGGACGGTGAACACTGAAGCTTTCTTT.

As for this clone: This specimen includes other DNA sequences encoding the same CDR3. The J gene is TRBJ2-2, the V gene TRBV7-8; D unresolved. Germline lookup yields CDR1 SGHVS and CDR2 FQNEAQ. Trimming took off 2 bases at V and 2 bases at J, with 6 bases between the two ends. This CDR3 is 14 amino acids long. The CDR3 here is CASSLTPNTGELFF. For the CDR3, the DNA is TGTGCCAGCAGCTTAACCCCCAACACCGGGGAGCTGTTTTTT.

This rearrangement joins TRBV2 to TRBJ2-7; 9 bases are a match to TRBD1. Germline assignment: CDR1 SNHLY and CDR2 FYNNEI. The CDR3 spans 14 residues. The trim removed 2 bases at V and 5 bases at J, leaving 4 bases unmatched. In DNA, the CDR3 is TGTGCCAGCAGTGAATTGGACAGGGGAAACGAGCAGTACTTC. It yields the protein CASSELDRGNEQYF. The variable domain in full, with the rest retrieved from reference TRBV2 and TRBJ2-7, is EPEVTQTPSHQVTQMGQEVILRCVPISNHLYFYWYRQILGQKVEFLVSFYNNEISEKSEIFDDQFSVERPDGSNFTLKIRSTKLEDSAMYFCASSELDRGNEQYFGPGTRLTVT.

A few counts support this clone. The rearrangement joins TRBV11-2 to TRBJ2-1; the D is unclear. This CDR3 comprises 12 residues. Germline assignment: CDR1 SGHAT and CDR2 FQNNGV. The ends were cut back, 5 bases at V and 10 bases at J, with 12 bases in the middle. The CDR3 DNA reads TGTGCCAGCAGCCGTCTGGCATGGGAGCAGTTCTTC. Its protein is CASSRLAWEQFF.

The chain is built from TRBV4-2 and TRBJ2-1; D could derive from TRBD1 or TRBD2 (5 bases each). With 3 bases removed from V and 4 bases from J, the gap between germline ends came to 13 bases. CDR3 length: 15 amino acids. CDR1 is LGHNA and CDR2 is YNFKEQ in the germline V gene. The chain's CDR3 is CASSQDWDRYNEQFF. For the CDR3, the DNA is TGTGCCAGCAGCCAGGATTGGGACCGGTACAATGAGCAGTTCTTC.

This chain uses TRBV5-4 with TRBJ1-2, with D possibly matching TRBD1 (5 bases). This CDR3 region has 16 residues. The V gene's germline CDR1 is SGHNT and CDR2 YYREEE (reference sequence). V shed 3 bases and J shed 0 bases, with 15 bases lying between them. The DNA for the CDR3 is TGTGCCAGCAGCTCCCCCTTGGAGGGGACTAACTATGGCTACACCTTC. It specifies CASSSPLEGTNYGYTF.